Sequencing of this T cell receptor (beta chain) was carried out in a study of blood T cell repertoires in COVID-19. Study-wide context: PBMCs, B-cell-depleted T cells, or T cells were the source of the cDNA or gDNA that made up the material.

The method was immunoSEQ multiplex PCR; TCRdb's version includes in-frame clones alone and lacks a portion of them. The table has about 170,000 clones, approximately 89% seen once. The germline V gene encodes CDR1 SGHVS and CDR2 FQNEAQ. The CDR3 spans 15 residues. The trim removed 5 bases at V and 6 bases at J, leaving 10 bases unmatched. The sample was peripheral blood. V and J are TRBV7-8 and TRBJ2-3; TRBD2 matches at 8 bases. This clonotype was obtained from a man between 65 and 85 years old with acute or convalescent COVID-19. CDR3 DNA: TGTGCCAGCAGCCTCGATAGCGGGATTCTCGATACGCAGTATTTT. This sequence encodes CASSLDSGILDTQYF.